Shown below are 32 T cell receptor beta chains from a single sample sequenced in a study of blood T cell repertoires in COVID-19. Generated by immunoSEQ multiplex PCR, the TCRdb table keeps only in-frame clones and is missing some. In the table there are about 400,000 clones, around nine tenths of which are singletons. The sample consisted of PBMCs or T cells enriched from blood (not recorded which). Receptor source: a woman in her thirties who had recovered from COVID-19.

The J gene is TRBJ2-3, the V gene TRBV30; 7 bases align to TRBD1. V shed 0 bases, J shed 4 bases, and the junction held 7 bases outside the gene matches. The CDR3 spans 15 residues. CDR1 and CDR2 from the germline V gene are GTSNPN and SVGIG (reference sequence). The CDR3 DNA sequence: TGTGCCTGGAGTGTATTGACAGGGACCTCAGATACGCAGTATTTT. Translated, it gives CAWSVLTGTSDTQYF.

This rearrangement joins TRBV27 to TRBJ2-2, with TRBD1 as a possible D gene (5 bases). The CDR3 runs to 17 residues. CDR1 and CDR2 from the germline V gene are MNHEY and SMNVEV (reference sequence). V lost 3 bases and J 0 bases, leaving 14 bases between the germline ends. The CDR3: CASSFNRDRSNTGELFF. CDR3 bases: TGTGCCAGCAGTTTCAACCGAGACAGATCGAACACCGGGGAGCTGTTTTTT.

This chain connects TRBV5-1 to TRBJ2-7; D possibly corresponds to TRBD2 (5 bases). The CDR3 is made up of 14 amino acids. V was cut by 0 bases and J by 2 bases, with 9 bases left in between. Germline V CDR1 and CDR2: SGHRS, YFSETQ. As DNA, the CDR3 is TGCGCCAGCAGCTTGGGGTCACTAGCCTACGAGCAGTACTTC. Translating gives CASSLGSLAYEQYF.

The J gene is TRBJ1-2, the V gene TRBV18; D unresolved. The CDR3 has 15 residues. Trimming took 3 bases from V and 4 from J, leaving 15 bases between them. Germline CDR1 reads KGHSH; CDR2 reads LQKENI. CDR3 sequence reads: CASSPRHAGSYGYTF. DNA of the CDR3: TGTGCCAGCTCACCCCGACACGCGGGGAGCTATGGCTACACCTTC.

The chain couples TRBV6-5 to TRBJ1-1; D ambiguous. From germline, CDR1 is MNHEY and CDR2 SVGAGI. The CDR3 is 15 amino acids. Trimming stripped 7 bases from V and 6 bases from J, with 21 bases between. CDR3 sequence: CASTEQPAVRAEAFF. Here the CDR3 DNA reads TGTGCCAGCACCGAACAGCCGGCTGTTCGAGCTGAAGCTTTCTTT.

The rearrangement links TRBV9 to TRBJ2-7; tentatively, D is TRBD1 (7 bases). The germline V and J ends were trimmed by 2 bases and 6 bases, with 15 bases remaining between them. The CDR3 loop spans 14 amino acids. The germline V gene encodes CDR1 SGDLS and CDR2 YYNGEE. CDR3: CASSVRGTVGEQYF. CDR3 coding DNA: TGTGCCAGCAGCGTCCGGGGGACAGTAGGCGAGCAGTACTTC.

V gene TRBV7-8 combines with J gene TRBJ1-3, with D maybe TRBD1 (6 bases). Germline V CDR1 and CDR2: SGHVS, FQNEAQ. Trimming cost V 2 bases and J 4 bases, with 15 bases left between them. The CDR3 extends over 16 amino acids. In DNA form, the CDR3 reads TGTGCCAGCAGCTTATTCTCCGGGACACAGGGAAACACCATATATTTT. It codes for CASSLFSGTQGNTIYF.

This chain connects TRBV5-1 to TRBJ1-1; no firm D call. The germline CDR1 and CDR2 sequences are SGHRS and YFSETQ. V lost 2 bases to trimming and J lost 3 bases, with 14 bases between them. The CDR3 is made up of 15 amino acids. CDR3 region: CASSFRSPLDTEAFF. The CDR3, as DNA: TGCGCCAGCAGCTTTCGTAGCCCCCTGGACACTGAAGCTTTCTTT.

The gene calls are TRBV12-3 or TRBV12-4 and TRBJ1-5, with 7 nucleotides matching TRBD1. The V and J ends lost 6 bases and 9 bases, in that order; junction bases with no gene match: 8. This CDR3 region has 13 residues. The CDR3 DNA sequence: TGTGCCAGCAGCCCGGGACAGCGAAGGCCCCAGCATTTT. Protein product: CASSPGQRRPQHF.

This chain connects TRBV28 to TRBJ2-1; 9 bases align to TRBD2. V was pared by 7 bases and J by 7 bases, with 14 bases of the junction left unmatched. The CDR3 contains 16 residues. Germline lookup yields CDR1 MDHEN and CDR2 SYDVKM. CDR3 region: CASNKIGAGGGNEQFF. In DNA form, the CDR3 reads TGTGCCAGCAACAAGATTGGAGCGGGAGGAGGGAATGAGCAGTTCTTC.

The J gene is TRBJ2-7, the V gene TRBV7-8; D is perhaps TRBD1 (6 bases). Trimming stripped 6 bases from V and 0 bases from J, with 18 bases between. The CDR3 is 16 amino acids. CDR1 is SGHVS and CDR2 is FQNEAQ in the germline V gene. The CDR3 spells CASSPGRGELSYEQYF. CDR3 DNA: TGTGCCAGCAGTCCAGGCAGGGGCGAACTCTCCTACGAGCAGTACTTC.

In DNA, the CDR3 is TGCGCCAGCAGCCTGGGTGGGACTATGGTCAGCTACACCTTC. Translated: CASSLGGTMVSYTF. The V gene is TRBV5-1, the J gene TRBJ1-2; D is possibly TRBD1 (5 bases). The ends were cut back, 4 bases at V and 9 bases at J, with 19 bases in the middle. Germline CDR1 reads SGHRS; CDR2 reads YFSETQ. This CDR3 comprises 14 residues.

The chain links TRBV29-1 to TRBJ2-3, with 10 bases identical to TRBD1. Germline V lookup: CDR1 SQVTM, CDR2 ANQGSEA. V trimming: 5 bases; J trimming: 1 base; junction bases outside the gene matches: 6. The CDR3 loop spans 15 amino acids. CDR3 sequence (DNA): TGCAGCGTTACACCCGGGACAGGGGGCACAGATACGCAGTATTTT. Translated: CSVTPGTGGTDTQYF.

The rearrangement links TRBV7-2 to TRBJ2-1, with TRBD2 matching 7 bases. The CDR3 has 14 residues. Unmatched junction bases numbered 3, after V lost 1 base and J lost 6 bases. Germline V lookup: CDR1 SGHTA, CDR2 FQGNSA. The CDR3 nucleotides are TGTGCCAGCAGCTTAGGGGGGGGTGTCAATGAGCAGTTCTTC. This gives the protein CASSLGGGVNEQFF.

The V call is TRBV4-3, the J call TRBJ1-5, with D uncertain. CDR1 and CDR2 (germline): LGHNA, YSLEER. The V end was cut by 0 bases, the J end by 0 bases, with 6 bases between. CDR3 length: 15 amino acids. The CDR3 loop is CASSQDRYSNQPQHF. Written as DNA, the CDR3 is TGCGCCAGCAGCCAAGACAGATATAGCAATCAGCCCCAGCATTTT.

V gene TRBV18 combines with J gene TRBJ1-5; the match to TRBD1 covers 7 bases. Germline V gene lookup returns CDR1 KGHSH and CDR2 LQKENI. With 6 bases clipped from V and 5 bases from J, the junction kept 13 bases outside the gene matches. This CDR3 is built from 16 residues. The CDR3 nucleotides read TGTGCCAGCTCTGGTACAGGGGCCTATGGGTATCAGCCCCAGCATTTT. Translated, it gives CASSGTGAYGYQPQHF.

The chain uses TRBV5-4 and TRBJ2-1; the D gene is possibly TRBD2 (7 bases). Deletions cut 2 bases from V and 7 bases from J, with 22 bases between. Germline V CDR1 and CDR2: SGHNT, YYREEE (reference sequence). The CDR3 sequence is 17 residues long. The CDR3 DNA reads TGTGCCAGCAGCTTAGAAGTCGGGGGGCTGGGGAGGAATGAGCAGTTCTTC. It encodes CASSLEVGGLGRNEQFF.

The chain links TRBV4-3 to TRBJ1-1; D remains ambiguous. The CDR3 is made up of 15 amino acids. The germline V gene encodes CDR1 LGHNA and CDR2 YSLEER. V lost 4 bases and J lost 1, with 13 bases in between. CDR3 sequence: CASSLAQVSNTEAFF. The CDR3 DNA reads TGCGCCAGCAGCCTTGCTCAGGTATCGAACACTGAAGCTTTCTTT.

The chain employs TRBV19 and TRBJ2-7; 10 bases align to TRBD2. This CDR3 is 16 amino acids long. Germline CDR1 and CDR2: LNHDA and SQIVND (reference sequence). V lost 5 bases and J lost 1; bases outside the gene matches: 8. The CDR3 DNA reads TGTGCCAGTAGTTTCCAAGCGGGAGGGGCTTCCTACGAGCAGTACTTC. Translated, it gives CASSFQAGGASYEQYF.

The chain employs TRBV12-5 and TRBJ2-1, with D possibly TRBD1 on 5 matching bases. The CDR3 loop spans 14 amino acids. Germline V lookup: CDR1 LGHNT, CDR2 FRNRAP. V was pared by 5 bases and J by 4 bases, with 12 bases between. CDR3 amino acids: CASGPRESYNEQFF. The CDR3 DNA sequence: TGTGCTAGTGGTCCCAGGGAATCTTACAATGAGCAGTTCTTC. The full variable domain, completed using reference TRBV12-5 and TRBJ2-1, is DARVTQTPRHKVTEMGQEVTMRCQPILGHNTVFWYRQTMMQGLELLAYFRNRAPLDDSGMPKDRFSAEMPDATLATLKIQPSEPRDSAVYFCASGPRESYNEQFFGPGTRLTVL.

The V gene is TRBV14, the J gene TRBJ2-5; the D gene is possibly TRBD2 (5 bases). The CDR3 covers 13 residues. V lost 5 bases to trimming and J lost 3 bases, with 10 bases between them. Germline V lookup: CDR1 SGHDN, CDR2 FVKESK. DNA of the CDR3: TGTGCCAGCAGCGAGGGTTCGGAAGAGACCCAGTACTTC. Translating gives CASSEGSEETQYF.

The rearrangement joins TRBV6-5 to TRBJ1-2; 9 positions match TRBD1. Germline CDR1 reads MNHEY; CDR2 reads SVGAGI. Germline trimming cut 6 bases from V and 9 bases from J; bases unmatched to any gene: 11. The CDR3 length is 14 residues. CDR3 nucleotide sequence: TGTGCCAGCAGAGAGACCGGGACAGGGAATCGCTACACCTTC. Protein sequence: CASRETGTGNRYTF.

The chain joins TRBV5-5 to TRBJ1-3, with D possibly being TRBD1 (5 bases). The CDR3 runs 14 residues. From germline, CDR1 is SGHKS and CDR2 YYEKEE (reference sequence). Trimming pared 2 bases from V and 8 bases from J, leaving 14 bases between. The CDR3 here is CASSFGHIGDTIYF. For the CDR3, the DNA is TGTGCCAGCAGCTTTGGACATATAGGGGACACCATATATTTT.

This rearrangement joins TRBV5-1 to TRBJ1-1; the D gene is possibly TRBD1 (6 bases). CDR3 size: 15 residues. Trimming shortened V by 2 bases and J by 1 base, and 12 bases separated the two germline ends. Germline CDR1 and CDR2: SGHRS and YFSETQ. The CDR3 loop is CASSFSQGWNTEAFF. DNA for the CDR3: TGCGCCAGCAGCTTCTCACAGGGATGGAACACTGAAGCTTTCTTT. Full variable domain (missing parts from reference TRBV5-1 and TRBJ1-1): KAGVTQTPRYLIKTRGQQVTLSCSPISGHRSVSWYQQTPGQGLQFLFEYFSETQRNKGNFPGRFSGRQFSNSRSEMNVSTLELGDSALYLCASSFSQGWNTEAFFGQGTRLTVV.

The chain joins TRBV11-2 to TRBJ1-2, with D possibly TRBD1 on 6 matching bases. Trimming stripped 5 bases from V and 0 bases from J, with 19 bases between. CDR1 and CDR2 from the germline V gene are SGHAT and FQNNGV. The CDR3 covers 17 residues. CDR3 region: CASSLMRPGQTNYGYTF. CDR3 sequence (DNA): TGTGCCAGCAGCCTTATGCGGCCGGGACAAACTAACTATGGCTACACCTTC.

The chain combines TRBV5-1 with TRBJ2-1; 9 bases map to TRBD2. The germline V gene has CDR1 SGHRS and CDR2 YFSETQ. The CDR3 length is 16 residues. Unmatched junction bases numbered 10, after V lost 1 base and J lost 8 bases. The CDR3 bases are TGCGCCAGCAGCTTGTTCGGCGGGGGGGGCTCCGATGAGCAGTTCTTC. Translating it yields CASSLFGGGGSDEQFF.

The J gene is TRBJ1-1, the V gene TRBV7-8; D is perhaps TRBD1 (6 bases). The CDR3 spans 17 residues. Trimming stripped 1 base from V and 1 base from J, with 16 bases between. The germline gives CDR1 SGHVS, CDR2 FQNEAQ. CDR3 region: CASSLGWPGQRNTEAFF. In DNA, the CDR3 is TGTGCCAGCAGCTTAGGATGGCCCGGACAGAGGAACACTGAAGCTTTCTTT.

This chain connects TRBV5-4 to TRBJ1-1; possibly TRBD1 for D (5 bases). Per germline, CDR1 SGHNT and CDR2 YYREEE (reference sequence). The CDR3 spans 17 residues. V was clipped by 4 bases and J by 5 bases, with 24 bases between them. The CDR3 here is CASSPGGPDLSGTEAFF. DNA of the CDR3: TGTGCCAGCAGCCCCGGGGGACCGGATCTGTCGGGAACTGAAGCTTTCTTT.

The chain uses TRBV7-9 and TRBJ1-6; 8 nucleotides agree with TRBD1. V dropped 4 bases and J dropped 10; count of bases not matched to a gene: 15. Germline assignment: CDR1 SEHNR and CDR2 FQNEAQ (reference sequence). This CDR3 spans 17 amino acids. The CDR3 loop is CASSSYSTGGLRSPLHF. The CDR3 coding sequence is TGTGCCAGCAGCTCGTATAGTACAGGGGGTCTCCGATCACCCCTCCACTTT.

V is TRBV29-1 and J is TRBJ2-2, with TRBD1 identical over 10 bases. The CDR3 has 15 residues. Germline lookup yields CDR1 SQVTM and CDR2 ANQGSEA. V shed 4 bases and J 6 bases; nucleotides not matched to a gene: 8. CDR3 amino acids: CSVGGRDRGAGELFF. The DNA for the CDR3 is TGCAGCGTTGGGGGCCGGGACAGGGGCGCCGGGGAGCTGTTTTTT.

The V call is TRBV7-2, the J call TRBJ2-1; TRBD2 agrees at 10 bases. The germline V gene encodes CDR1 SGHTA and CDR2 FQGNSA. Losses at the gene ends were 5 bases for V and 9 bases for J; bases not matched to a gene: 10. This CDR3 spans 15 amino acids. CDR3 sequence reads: CASSMTASGRAEQFF. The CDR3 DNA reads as TGTGCCAGCAGCATGACGGCTAGCGGGAGAGCTGAGCAGTTCTTC.

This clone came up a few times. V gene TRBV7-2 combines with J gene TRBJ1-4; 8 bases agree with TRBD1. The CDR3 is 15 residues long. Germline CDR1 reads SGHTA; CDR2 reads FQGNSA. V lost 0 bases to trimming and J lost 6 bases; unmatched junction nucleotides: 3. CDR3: CASSLAAGGDEKLFF. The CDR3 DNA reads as TGTGCCAGCAGCTTAGCCGCAGGGGGCGATGAAAAACTGTTTTTT. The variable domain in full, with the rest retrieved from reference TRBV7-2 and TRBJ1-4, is GAGVSQSPSNKVTEKGKDVELRCDPISGHTALYWYRQSLGQGLEFLIYFQGNSAPDKSGLPSDRFSAERTGGSVSTLTIQRTQQEDSAVYLCASSLAAGGDEKLFFGSGTQLSVL.